The 31 T cell receptor beta chains below come from one sample, sequenced in a study of Tregs in tolerant kidney transplant recipients. Mixed chimerism was transient after nonmyeloablative marrow transplants from related graft donors. TCRdb's copy holds only in-frame clones and misses some; the assay was immunoSEQ multiplex PCR. The sample table includes tens of thousands of clones. The sample here was CD4+ T cells from blood (PBMCs), taken 24 months after the transplant. The receptor set was obtained from a human patient who received a combined kidney and bone marrow transplant. Part of the T cells may come from the graft donor.

To note about this clone: The sequenced fragment ends 3 residues before the CDR3 boundary, so the rest is inferred from the germline J gene. The chain joins TRBV5-5 to TRBJ2-7; D is unresolved. V gave up 4 bases and J gave up 2 bases, with 13 bases separating them. CDR3 size: 14 residues. The germline gives CDR1 SGHKS, CDR2 YYEKEE (reference sequence). CDR3 DNA, as far as it was read: TGTGCCAGCAGCCTAGGAATCTCCCCCTACGAG. It specifies CASSLGISPYE. The entire CDR3 protein reads CASSLGISPYEQYF.

With respect to this clone: The read stops 3 residues short of the end of the CDR3; the missing end is completed from the germline J gene. This chain uses TRBV20-1 with TRBJ2-5; D remains ambiguous. The CDR3 is 13 residues long. V was shortened by 3 bases and J by 1 base, with 9 bases between the two germline ends. Germline loops: CDR1 DFQATT, CDR2 SNEGSKA (reference sequence). CDR3 bases read: TGCAGTGCTAGGGGCCAGCCCCAAGAGACC. It yields the protein CSARGQPQET. From start to end, the CDR3 is CSARGQPQETQYF.

Note on this clone: The observed sequence ends 3 residues before the CDR3 terminus, with the missing tail filled in from the germline J gene. The chain couples TRBV20-1 to TRBJ2-4; 13 bases line up with TRBD2. This CDR3 is 18 amino acids long. V was clipped by 0 bases and J by 3 bases; unmatched bases: 8. Germline V gives CDR1 DFQATT, CDR2 SNEGSKA (reference sequence). Incomplete CDR3 DNA: TGCAGTGCTAGAGAAGGACTAGCGGGAGAGGTTGGCAAAAACATT. Encoded protein: CSAREGLAGEVGKNI. Given in full, the CDR3 is CSAREGLAGEVGKNIQYF.

Points on this clone: Read coverage stops 3 residues before the CDR3 terminus; the germline J gene supplies the remainder. This sequence joins TRBV14 and TRBJ2-1, with 10 positions matching TRBD2. With 6 bases clipped from V and 8 bases from J, the junction kept 7 bases outside the gene matches. CDR1 SGHDN and CDR2 FVKESK come from the germline V gene. The CDR3 is 14 amino acids. The sequenced part of the CDR3 DNA is TGTGCCAGCAGTAAGGCTAGCGGGAGCCATGAG. This gives the protein CASSKASGSHE. The whole CDR3 sequence reads CASSKASGSHEQFF.

To note about this clone: The sequence runs out 3 residues before the end of the CDR3; the remainder is reconstructed from the germline J gene. The chain employs TRBV7-2 and TRBJ2-7, with 8 positions matching TRBD1. Trimming at V came to 1 base and at J to 5 bases, leaving 4 bases not matched to a gene. CDR1 is SGHTA, CDR2 FQGNSA, per germline. The CDR3 length is 14 residues. The part of the CDR3 DNA that was read is TGTGCCAGCAGCTTAGGGCAGGGGGCCCACGAG. As protein: CASSLGQGAHE. The CDR3 in full is CASSLGQGAHEQYF.

Details on this clone: The observed sequence ends 3 residues before the CDR3 terminus, with the missing tail filled in from the germline J gene. The V gene is TRBV19, the J gene TRBJ2-6; D is uncertain. Germline V CDR1 and CDR2: LNHDA, SQIVND (reference sequence). This CDR3 comprises 16 residues. The germline V and J ends were trimmed by 2 bases and 0 bases, with 8 bases remaining between them. The chain's CDR3 is CASSIYPGSGANVLTF. CDR3 DNA, as far as it was read: TGTGCCAGTAGTATATACCCCGGCTCTGGGGCCAACGTC.

As for this clone: The read gets to within 3 residues of the CDR3 end, and the germline J gene fills in the rest. The V and J genes are TRBV30 and TRBJ2-7; tentative D call: TRBD2 (5 bases). The CDR3 is made up of 17 amino acids. V dropped 4 bases and J dropped 3 bases, with 25 bases sitting between them. Germline CDR1 reads GTSNPN; CDR2 reads SVGIG (reference sequence). The part of the CDR3 DNA that was read is TGTGCCTGGAAGGGCAGGAGTGAAGCGGCGGATGACTACGAG. This codes for CAWKGRSEAADDYE. In full, the CDR3 is CAWKGRSEAADDYEQYF.

Note on this clone: The read halts 3 residues ahead of the CDR3 end, with the missing end drawn from the germline J gene. The chain combines TRBV7-6 with TRBJ2-5, with D uncertain. Trimming removed 1 base from V and 6 bases from J, with 21 bases in between. The CDR3 has 17 amino acids. CDR1 is SGHVS, CDR2 FNYEAQ, per germline. The DNA read from the CDR3 is TGTGCCAGCAGCTTAGTTCCGGGTCCTATCCCTGAAAAGACC. It yields the protein CASSLVPGPIPEKT. The entire CDR3 sequence reads CASSLVPGPIPEKTQYF.

Concerning this clone itself: The missing CDR3 end, 3 residues past where the read stops, is filled in from the germline J gene. This sequence joins TRBV5-1 and TRBJ1-1; 8 positions agree with TRBD1. CDR1 and CDR2 (germline): SGHRS, YFSETQ. Trimming at V came to 4 bases and at J to 4 bases, leaving 15 bases not matched to a gene. The CDR3 has 17 amino acids. The CDR3 sequence: CASSLRQGRSYGTEAFF. CDR3 DNA (partial): TGCGCCAGCAGCCTGCGACAGGGGAGGAGTTACGGCACTGAA. Combining the CDR3 with reference TRBV5-1 and TRBJ1-1 gives the whole variable domain KAGVTQTPRYLIKTRGQQVTLSCSPISGHRSVSWYQQTPGQGLQFLFEYFSETQRNKGNFPGRFSGRQFSNSRSEMNVSTLELGDSALYLCASSLRQGRSYGTEAFFGQGTRLTVV.

Note on this clone: The read terminates 3 residues before the CDR3 end, so the remaining end is supplied by the germline J gene. This chain connects TRBV7-9 to TRBJ2-7, with TRBD1 matching 8 bases. CDR3 length: 14 amino acids. The V and J ends lost 5 bases and 5 bases, in that order; junction bases with no gene match: 8. CDR1 and CDR2 from the germline V gene are SEHNR and FQNEAQ (reference sequence). The CDR3 bases that were read are TGTGCCAGCAGCCCCTGGACAGGGCACCACGAG. Translated: CASSPWTGHHE. The complete CDR3 reads CASSPWTGHHEQYF.

With regard to this clone: The read gets to within 3 residues of the CDR3 end, and the germline J gene fills in the rest. This chain connects TRBV13 to TRBJ2-7; 7 positions agree with TRBD1. Germline trimming cut 3 bases from V and 0 bases from J; bases unmatched to any gene: 2. Germline V CDR1 and CDR2: PRHDT, FYEKMQ (reference sequence). CDR3 size: 14 residues. The CDR3 sequence is CASSLTGLSYEQYF. The sequenced CDR3 bases are TGTGCCAGCAGCTTGACAGGGCTCTCCTACGAG.

A note on this clone: From the germline J gene comes the end of the CDR3, since the read stops 3 residues before it. The chain employs TRBV2 and TRBJ1-2; D is perhaps TRBD1 (5 bases). The V gene lost 7 bases and the J gene lost 6 bases, with 15 bases spanning the gap. The germline V gene has CDR1 SNHLY and CDR2 FYNNEI. CDR3 length: 13 residues. CDR3 bases read: TGTGCCAGCATCAAGGGGAGGGCTGATGGC. Its protein product is CASIKGRADG. The whole CDR3 region reads CASIKGRADGYTF.

A note on this clone: From the germline J gene comes the end of the CDR3, since the read stops 3 residues before it. J is TRBJ2-3 and V is TRBV5-1; D is perhaps TRBD1 or TRBD2 (5 bases each). Trimming stripped 0 bases from V and 0 bases from J, with 11 bases between. Germline assignment: CDR1 SGHRS and CDR2 YFSETQ. The CDR3 length is 16 residues. Incomplete CDR3 DNA: TGCGCCAGCAGCTTGGTTAGGGGAGTAAGCACAGATACG. The encoded protein is CASSLVRGVSTDT. The CDR3 as a whole reads CASSLVRGVSTDTQYF.

As concerns this clone: Sequencing ends 3 residues short of the CDR3 end; the germline J gene provides the rest. This rearrangement joins TRBV4-2 to TRBJ2-7; 10 bases agree with TRBD2. The CDR3 covers 15 residues. CDR1 is LGHNA, CDR2 YNFKEQ, per germline. The trim removed 2 bases at V and 0 bases at J, leaving 1 base unmatched. The chain's CDR3 is CASSQPSGGSYEQYF. The DNA read from the CDR3 is TGTGCCAGCAGCCAACCTAGCGGGGGCTCCTACGAG.

To note about this clone: The read is 3 residues too short to cover the CDR3 end, so that end is filled in from the germline J gene. The V gene is TRBV18, the J gene TRBJ2-3; 11 bases agree with TRBD2. Germline V lookup: CDR1 KGHSH, CDR2 LQKENI. CDR3 length: 16 residues. The trim removed 1 base at V and 3 bases at J, leaving 3 bases unmatched. CDR3 protein: CASSPLASGRTDTQYF. The CDR3 bases that were read are TGTGCCAGCTCACCACTTGCTAGCGGGAGGACAGATACG.

About this clone itself: From the germline J gene comes the end of the CDR3, since the read stops 3 residues before it. The rearrangement uses TRBV6-2 or TRBV6-3 and TRBJ1-2, with 8 bases matching TRBD1. CDR1 MNHEY and CDR2 SVGEGT come from the germline V gene. V was pared by 5 bases and J by 4 bases, with 3 bases of the junction left unmatched. The CDR3 spans 13 residues. The CDR3 reads CASSPRGPYGYTF. Incomplete CDR3 DNA: TGTGCCAGCAGTCCCAGGGGGCCCTATGGC.

Notes on this clone: The missing CDR3 end, 3 residues past where the read stops, is filled in from the germline J gene. The chain carries TRBV19 and TRBJ1-5; D is unclear. There are 20 residues in the CDR3. Germline-derived CDR1 and CDR2 are LNHDA and SQIVND (reference sequence). Trimming cost V 6 bases and J 0 bases, with 27 bases left between them. The CDR3 loop is CASSPFVGSWGDYSNQPQHF. Partial CDR3 DNA: TGTGCCAGTAGCCCATTCGTGGGGTCTTGGGGAGACTATAGCAATCAGCCC.

Comment on this clone: With the read ending 3 residues before the CDR3 end, the germline J gene is used to fill in that end. The J gene is TRBJ2-7, the V gene TRBV4-2; D may be TRBD2 (6 bases). Germline CDR1 LGHNA, CDR2 YNFKEQ. This CDR3 is 16 amino acids long. The ends were cut back, 3 bases at V and 1 base at J, with 16 bases in the middle. The CDR3: CASSHDGGLTSYEQYF. The DNA read from the CDR3 is TGTGCCAGCAGCCATGATGGGGGACTGACGTCCTACGAG.

For this clone: Read coverage stops 3 residues before the CDR3 terminus; the germline J gene supplies the remainder. The rearrangement links TRBV6-1 to TRBJ1-2; D is perhaps TRBD1 (5 bases). The CDR3 consists of 13 residues. Germline CDR1 MNHNS, CDR2 SASEGT. The CDR3 reads CASSARVGLGYTF. Incomplete CDR3 DNA: TGTGCCAGCAGTGCCCGAGTGGGGCTCGGC.

A note on this clone: The CDR3 extends 3 residues past the end of the read, so its final part is completed from the germline J gene. The rearrangement uses TRBV20-1 and TRBJ2-7; 7 positions agree with TRBD2. Germline assignment: CDR1 DFQATT and CDR2 SNEGSKA (reference sequence). The CDR3 runs to 16 residues. The CDR3 sequence is CSLGDDTGYTSDEQYF. CDR3 DNA, as far as it was read: TGCAGCCTAGGGGATGACACGGGATACACTAGCGACGAG.

Worth noting for this clone: The observed sequence ends 3 residues before the CDR3 terminus, with the missing tail filled in from the germline J gene. The rearrangement joins TRBV11-2 to TRBJ1-4; D perhaps matches TRBD1 (5 bases). The CDR3 length is 14 residues. The ends were cut back, 3 bases at V and 8 bases at J, with 13 bases in the middle. The germline V gene encodes CDR1 SGHAT and CDR2 FQNNGV. This CDR3 reads CASSFVGAPEKLFF. Partial CDR3 DNA: TGTGCCAGCAGCTTTGTTGGGGCACCAGAAAAA.

On this clone itself: The CDR3 end falls 3 residues outside the read, so it is completed with the germline J gene. This sequence joins TRBV5-1 and TRBJ2-2, with D unclear. The germline gives CDR1 SGHRS, CDR2 YFSETQ. Trimming removed 0 bases from V and 3 bases from J, with 6 bases in between. CDR3 length equals 14 residues. The sequenced part of the CDR3 DNA is TGCGCCAGCAGCTTGGTACTATACACCGGGGAG. Encoded protein: CASSLVLYTGE. The whole CDR3 sequence is CASSLVLYTGELFF. Combining the CDR3 with reference TRBV5-1 and TRBJ2-2 gives the whole variable domain KAGVTQTPRYLIKTRGQQVTLSCSPISGHRSVSWYQQTPGQGLQFLFEYFSETQRNKGNFPGRFSGRQFSNSRSEMNVSTLELGDSALYLCASSLVLYTGELFFGEGSRLTVL.

As to this clone: The sequenced fragment ends 3 residues before the CDR3 boundary, so the rest is inferred from the germline J gene. The chain joins TRBV30 to TRBJ2-1, with a tentative D call TRBD2 (5 bases). Deletions cut 6 bases from V and 0 bases from J, with 15 bases between. Germline CDR1 reads GTSNPN; CDR2 reads SVGIG (reference sequence). CDR3 length equals 15 residues. The sequenced part of the CDR3 DNA is TGTGCCTGTGTCTGGACTCCGAGCTCCTACAATGAG. This gives the protein CACVWTPSSYNE. The CDR3 in its entirety is CACVWTPSSYNEQFF. Full variable domain (outside the CDR3, taken from reference TRBV30 and TRBJ2-1): SQTIHQWPATLVQPVGSPLSLECTVEGTSNPNLYWYRQAAGRGLQLLFYSVGIGQISSEVPQNLSASRPQDRQFILSSKKLLLSDSGFYLCACVWTPSSYNEQFFGPGTRLTVL.

Points on this clone: The read halts 3 residues ahead of the CDR3 end, with the missing end drawn from the germline J gene. The chain is built from TRBV24-1 and TRBJ2-1; 9 bases align to TRBD2. The V gene end was trimmed by 4 bases and the J gene end by 2 bases; junction bases not matched to a gene: 5. The CDR3 is 16 residues long. The germline V gene has CDR1 KGHDR and CDR2 SFDVKD. The sequenced CDR3 bases are TGTGCCACCAGTGACGCGGGAGGGCCCCCCTACAATGAG. Translating gives CATSDAGGPPYNE. The CDR3 reads in full as CATSDAGGPPYNEQFF.

As to this clone: The CDR3 goes on 3 residues after the read ends, and that part is filled in from the germline J gene. This sequence joins TRBV7-2 and TRBJ1-2; the D gene is possibly TRBD1 (6 bases). The germline CDR1 and CDR2 sequences are SGHTA and FQGNSA. The CDR3 runs 13 residues. CDR3 DNA (partial): TGTGCCAGCAGCTTGGTTGGGGGCCGGGGC. Translating it yields CASSLVGGRG. The entire CDR3 sequence reads CASSLVGGRGYTF.

Turning to this clone: The read ends 3 residues before the CDR3 terminus; that terminus is restored from the germline J gene. This rearrangement joins TRBV5-1 to TRBJ1-2, with a tentative D call TRBD1 (6 bases). The V and J ends lost 4 bases and 2 bases respectively, with 12 bases between them. Looked up from germline, CDR1 is SGHRS and CDR2 is YFSETQ. The CDR3 has 14 amino acids. The CDR3 bases that were read are TGCGCCAGCAGCCGAGGGGGGGAAAACTATGGC. This translates into CASSRGGENYG. The CDR3 in full is CASSRGGENYGYTF.

In the case of this clone: At one of its ends the junction is not consistent with the germline gene, which may arise from a read error. Read sequence stops 3 residues before the CDR3 end, and the germline J gene provides the missing end. The chain links TRBV19 to TRBJ2-3; weak D call: TRBD2 (7 bases). CDR3 length equals 14 residues. Germline lookup yields CDR1 LNHDA and CDR2 SQIVND (reference sequence). Here the CDR3 reads CASSRGAGTATQYF. The DNA read from the CDR3 is TGTGCCAGTAGCCGGGGGGCAGGCACAGCTACG.

Details on this clone: Read data end 3 residues before the CDR3 end; the end is taken from the germline J gene. This chain joins TRBV6-1 and TRBJ2-1; D unclear. V gave up 2 bases and J gave up 7 bases, with 6 bases separating them. From germline, CDR1 is MNHNS and CDR2 SASEGT. CDR3 length equals 12 residues. The part of the CDR3 DNA that was read is TGTGCCAGCAGTGAAAAGAGGAATGAG. It is translated as CASSEKRNE. The full-length CDR3 reads as CASSEKRNEQFF.

On this clone: The CDR3 end lies 3 residues beyond the end of the read and is filled in from the germline J gene. The chain employs TRBV2 and TRBJ1-1; D is possibly TRBD1 (5 bases). This CDR3 region has 12 residues. CDR1 and CDR2 from the germline V gene are SNHLY and FYNNEI. V lost 7 bases to trimming and J lost 3 bases, with 9 bases between them. CDR3 DNA (partial): TGTGCCAGCACGTGGGGGGACACTGAA. Its protein product is CASTWGDTE. The CDR3 in full is CASTWGDTEAFF.

In regard to this clone: The read comes to an end 3 residues before the CDR3 does, leaving the germline J gene to fill in the end. The V call is TRBV10-1, the J call TRBJ2-3; D might be TRBD2 (5 bases). This CDR3 is 16 amino acids long. The V gene lost 7 bases and the J gene lost 6 bases, with 23 bases spanning the gap. CDR1 is WNHNN and CDR2 is SYGVQD in the germline V gene (reference sequence). This CDR3 is CASIPPNPGYSDTQYF. The DNA read from the CDR3 is TGCGCCAGCATCCCACCAAATCCGGGGTACTCGGATACG.

About this clone: The read stops 3 residues short of the end of the CDR3; the missing end is completed from the germline J gene. The rearrangement joins TRBV28 to TRBJ2-7, with TRBD1 matching over 8 bases. J gave up 4 bases and V 6 bases, and 8 bases lay outside the gene matches. Germline-derived CDR1 and CDR2 are MDHEN and SYDVKM. The CDR3 consists of 14 residues. CDR3: CASRLGQGEYEQYF. CDR3 DNA, as far as it was read: TGTGCCAGCAGACTCGGACAGGGAGAGTACGAG.